Reported below is one T cell receptor (beta chain). What it recognizes is unknown. The CDR3 extends over 17 amino acids. CDR1 and CDR2 from the germline V gene are WNHNN and SYGVQD (reference sequence). V lost 2 bases and J 5 bases, leaving 16 bases between the germline ends. This entry is derived from a study of graft-versus-host responses after intestinal transplantation. Produced via immunoSEQ multiplex PCR; TCRdb's table is partial and in-frame only. The data show approximately 89,000 clones, around 90% seen once. The chain employs TRBV10-1 and TRBJ1-6; D perhaps matches TRBD1 (6 bases). Sequences were derived from unstimulated CD4+ T cells sorted from spleen or lymph node cells, sampled before intestinal transplant. The sequence came from a human donor who received an intestinal transplant. CDR3 in DNA: TGCGCCAGCAGTGAGCGGTACAGGGCCAAGAATAATTCACCCCTCCACTTT. It codes for CASSERYRAKNNSPLHF.